The clone carrying this T cell receptor beta chain was counted between two and nine times. Its antigen is unknown. Germline-derived CDR1 and CDR2 are LNHDA and SQIVND (reference sequence). The CDR3 is 11 amino acids. The germline V and J ends were trimmed by 8 bases and 2 bases, with 7 bases remaining between them. The data were produced by immunoSEQ multiplex PCR, yet TCRdb's version contains in-frame clones alone and is incomplete. Among tens of thousands of clones listed, 86% were seen once. The data derive from a study of T cells in localized non-small cell lung cancer. General observations from the study: The tumor had only one region sequenced, so heterogeneity remains possible.

The origin of this receptor is a male donor aged 60 or older with stage II lung adenocarcinoma. The sequencing used peripheral blood mononuclear cells, collected before any cancer treatment. This chain uses TRBV19 with TRBJ2-7; D not resolved. Written as DNA, the CDR3 is TGTGCCAGTCGGAGCGCCTACGAGCAGTACTTC. Translated, it gives CASRSAYEQYF.